These T cell receptor beta chains were read from a single sample in a study of shared clonotypes between healthy human individuals. TCRdb's table, derived via immunoSEQ multiplex PCR, lists solely in-frame clones and lacks some. Among a few million clones, under 97% were seen once, and the ten largest hold roughly 0.13%. The sample was naive CD4+ T cells sorted from blood. The receptor set was obtained from a man aged 18-30 years in good health. CDR3s include the opening cysteine and the closing phenylalanine or tryptophan. Each record gives: D gene, J gene, V gene, clone size, CDR3 DNA, CDR3 protein. The D gene is left open where the match is weak. Rows give clone size only sometimes, using once, few, many, or a class for an expanded clone.

d_gene: .
j_gene: TRBJ2-1
v_gene: TRBV10-2
abundance: .
CDR3nt: TGCGCCAGCAGTCTTGGACAGAACCGGCGGAATGAGCAGTTCTTC
CDR3aa: CASSLGQNRRNEQFF

d_gene: TRBD2
j_gene: TRBJ2-1
v_gene: TRBV4-1
abundance: .
CDR3nt: TGCGCCAGCAGCCCCCGGGCGGGGGGTCAGGCGGAGCAGTTCTTC
CDR3aa: CASSPRAGGQAEQFF

d_gene: TRBD1
j_gene: TRBJ2-5
v_gene: TRBV18
abundance: .
CDR3nt: TGTGCCAGCTCACCAAACACAGGGGGCGTGGAGACCCAGTACTTC
CDR3aa: CASSPNTGGVETQYF

d_gene: .
j_gene: TRBJ2-2
v_gene: TRBV10-3
abundance: .
CDR3nt: TGTGCCATCAGTGAGAAGCGGCCGAACACCGGGGAGCTGTTTTTT
CDR3aa: CAISEKRPNTGELFF

d_gene: .
j_gene: TRBJ1-1
v_gene: TRBV6-1
abundance: .
CDR3nt: TGTGCCAGCAGTGAAGCCAGGGACGTTCGCGGCACTGAAGCTTTCTTT
CDR3aa: CASSEARDVRGTEAFF

d_gene: TRBD2
j_gene: TRBJ2-7
v_gene: TRBV18
abundance: .
CDR3nt: TGTGCCAGCTCCCCGACGCAGCGGGGATCGAGCTCCTACGAGCAGTACTTC
CDR3aa: CASSPTQRGSSSYEQYF

d_gene: TRBD2
j_gene: TRBJ2-3
v_gene: TRBV5-4
abundance: .
CDR3nt: TGTGCCAGCAGCTTAGCGGGAAGCGCAGATACGCAGTATTTT
CDR3aa: CASSLAGSADTQYF

d_gene: TRBD1
j_gene: TRBJ2-7
v_gene: TRBV6-4
abundance: .
CDR3nt: TGTGCCAGCAGTGAGACGGGACAGATGTTCTACGAGCAGTACTTC
CDR3aa: CASSETGQMFYEQYF

d_gene: .
j_gene: TRBJ1-6
v_gene: TRBV10-3
abundance: few
CDR3nt: TGTGCCATCAGGAATGACGGAATAAATTCACCCCTCCACTTT
CDR3aa: CAIRNDGINSPLHF

d_gene: .
j_gene: TRBJ1-5
v_gene: TRBV5-1
abundance: .
CDR3nt: TGCGCCAGCAGCTTGGGGACCCACAGGGACAATCAGCCCCAGCATTTT
CDR3aa: CASSLGTHRDNQPQHF

d_gene: TRBD2
j_gene: TRBJ2-7
v_gene: TRBV12-5
abundance: .
CDR3nt: TGTGCTAGTGGTTACGCCGGGACTAGCGCGACCTACGAGCAGTACTTC
CDR3aa: CASGYAGTSATYEQYF

d_gene: .
j_gene: TRBJ2-2
v_gene: TRBV28
abundance: .
CDR3nt: TGTGCCAGCAGTTCAGGACAGTGGGGCGGGGAGCTGTTTTTT
CDR3aa: CASSSGQWGGELFF

d_gene: .
j_gene: TRBJ1-4
v_gene: TRBV10-3
abundance: .
CDR3nt: TGTGCCATCAGTGAACAGTTTGCAATTGAAAAACTGTTTTTT
CDR3aa: CAISEQFAIEKLFF

d_gene: .
j_gene: TRBJ1-5
v_gene: TRBV7-2
abundance: .
CDR3nt: TGTGCCAGCAGCTTCAGTAGCAATCAGCCCCAGCATTTT
CDR3aa: CASSFSSNQPQHF

d_gene: .
j_gene: TRBJ2-1
v_gene: TRBV5-1
abundance: once
CDR3nt: TGCGCCAGCAGCTTGTTTGGGAGTAAGTCCTACAATGAGCAGTTCTTC
CDR3aa: CASSLFGSKSYNEQFF

d_gene: TRBD1
j_gene: TRBJ2-7
v_gene: TRBV7-3
abundance: .
CDR3nt: TGTGCCAGCAGCTTGGTTGGGACAGGAGATTTCCACGAGCAGTACTTC
CDR3aa: CASSLVGTGDFHEQYF

d_gene: .
j_gene: TRBJ2-3
v_gene: TRBV5-4
abundance: .
CDR3nt: TGTGCCAGCAGTTCGGGCCCCCCCACAGATACGCAGTATTTT
CDR3aa: CASSSGPPTDTQYF

d_gene: TRBD2
j_gene: TRBJ2-3
v_gene: TRBV25-1
abundance: .
CDR3nt: TGTGCCAGCAGTGATCCCCGGGAGGATAGCACAGATACGCAGTATTTT
CDR3aa: CASSDPREDSTDTQYF

d_gene: TRBD1
j_gene: TRBJ2-7
v_gene: TRBV18
abundance: .
CDR3nt: TGTGCCAGCTCACTAATCTTTTCACAGGGGGCCCACGAGCAGTACTTC
CDR3aa: CASSLIFSQGAHEQYF

d_gene: .
j_gene: TRBJ1-5
v_gene: TRBV5-5
abundance: .
CDR3nt: TGTGCCAGCAGCAAGGGACCTCCATACAATCAGCCCCAGCATTTT
CDR3aa: CASSKGPPYNQPQHF